This is a list of T cell receptor beta chains from one sample in a study of blood T cells in healthy people across ages. TCRdb ran MiXCR on the 5' RACE reads and lists one entry per CDR3 protein. The sample records about 1.4 million distinct CDR3 sequences, 59% being singletons. Sequencing was carried out using blood. These TCRs come from a man younger than 35 in good health. CDR3s include the opening cysteine and the closing phenylalanine or tryptophan. D genes are given only for firm matches. Some rows have no size entry. The others give once, few or many, or a class for an expanded clone.

v_gene	j_gene	abundance	d_gene	CDR3aa	CDR3nt
TRBV29-1	TRBJ2-4	-	-	CSVAAPDYNEQYF	TGCAGCGTTGCGGCCCCCGACTACAATGAGCAGTACTTC
TRBV2	TRBJ2-2	once	-	CASSEAVSQPTGELFF	TGTGCCAGCAGTGAAGCGGTCTCCCAGCCCACCGGGGAGCTGTTTTTT
TRBV20-1	TRBJ1-5	once	TRBD1	CNAHGTGGHQPQHF	TGCAATGCCCATGGGACAGGGGGCCATCAGCCCCAGCATTTT
TRBV5-5	TRBJ2-5	-	TRBD2	CASSFFAGVPQETQYF	TGTGCCAGCAGCTTCTTCGCGGGAGTTCCCCAAGAGACCCAGTACTTC
TRBV5-6	TRBJ2-3	-	TRBD1	CASNPTGGRNTQYF	TGTGCCAGCAACCCCACAGGGGGTAGGAATACGCAGTATTTT
TRBV28	TRBJ2-5	-	-	CASSLRGVGETQYF	TGTGCCAGCAGTTTACGGGGAGTCGGAGAGACCCAGTACTTC
TRBV7-2	TRBJ1-1	-	-	CASSLAYWGGTTEAFF	TGTGCCAGCAGCTTAGCCTACTGGGGCGGCACCACTGAAGCTTTCTTT
TRBV14	TRBJ1-2	-	-	CASSPPGRLNYGYTF	TGTGCCAGCAGCCCCCCGGGACGGCTTAACTATGGCTACACCTTC
TRBV7-9	TRBJ1-2	few	-	CASSLGPANYGYTF	TGTGCCAGCAGTTTAGGGCCCGCTAACTATGGCTACACCTTC
TRBV6-5	TRBJ2-1	-	TRBD1	CASSYDRGPSNEQFF	TGTGCCAGCAGTTACGACAGGGGGCCCTCCAATGAGCAGTTCTTC
TRBV27	TRBJ2-3	-	TRBD1	CASIPGTGINQGDTQYF	TGTGCCAGCATTCCCGGGACAGGGATCAATCAGGGAGATACGCAGTATTTT
TRBV2	TRBJ1-2	-	-	CASNKAGTVYGYTF	TGTGCCAGCAACAAAGCCGGGACCGTCTATGGCTACACCTTC
TRBV6-6	TRBJ1-2	once	-	CASSPLDRTYGYTF	TGTGCCAGCAGCCCCCTGGACAGAACCTATGGCTACACCTTC
TRBV6-5	TRBJ2-7	-	-	CASSYTRSYEQYF	TGTGCCAGCAGTTATACCAGGTCCTACGAGCAGTACTTC
TRBV9	TRBJ1-2	-	-	CASSVSGSGYTF	TGTGCCAGCAGCGTAAGCGGATCTGGCTACACCTTC
TRBV7-2	TRBJ2-1	-	-	CASSAMSYNEQFF	TGTGCCAGCAGCGCTATGTCCTACAATGAGCAGTTCTTC
TRBV29-1	TRBJ2-7	-	-	CSVVSRSSYEQYF	TGCAGCGTTGTATCCAGGAGCTCCTACGAGCAGTACTTC
TRBV7-9	TRBJ2-7	-	-	CASSSSWGATYEQYF	TGTGCCAGCAGCTCATCTTGGGGGGCGACCTACGAGCAGTACTTC
TRBV6-5	TRBJ2-6	few	-	CASTISSGANVLTF	TGTGCCAGCACTATCTCTTCTGGGGCCAACGTCCTGACTTTC
TRBV5-1	TRBJ2-2	-	TRBD2	CASSPSGINTGELFF	TGCGCCAGCAGCCCTAGCGGGATAAACACCGGGGAGCTGTTTTTT
TRBV20-1	TRBJ1-6	-	-	CSARDPGGPGDSPLHF	TGCAGTGCTAGAGACCCCGGGGGCCCAGGGGATTCACCCCTCCACTTT
TRBV20-1	TRBJ1-1	-	-	CSASPLGANTEAFF	TGCAGTGCTAGTCCGCTGGGGGCGAACACTGAAGCTTTCTTT
TRBV28	TRBJ2-3	-	-	CASQDVTHTSTDTQYF	TGTGCCAGCCAGGACGTGACCCACACTAGCACAGATACGCAGTATTTT
TRBV10-3	TRBJ1-6	-	-	CAIKQVEDSPLHF	TGTGCCATCAAACAGGTAGAAGATTCACCCCTCCACTTT
TRBV10-2	TRBJ1-2	-	-	CASSETPGLYGYTF	TGCGCCAGCAGTGAGACCCCCGGCCTCTATGGCTACACCTTC
TRBV7-9	TRBJ2-7	few	-	CASSLYDSYEQYF	TGTGCCAGCAGCCTATACGACTCCTACGAGCAGTACTTC
TRBV7-2	TRBJ2-2	-	TRBD2	CASSLGPSGRTTGELFF	TGTGCCAGCAGCTTAGGCCCCAGCGGGAGGACCACCGGGGAGCTGTTTTTT
TRBV14	TRBJ2-3	few	-	CASSRYLGADTQYF	TGTGCCAGCAGTCGATATCTAGGAGCAGATACGCAGTATTTT
TRBV6-5	TRBJ2-5	-	-	CASRRTLPTETQYF	TGTGCCAGCAGGCGGACTCTTCCCACGGAGACCCAGTACTTC
TRBV4-1	TRBJ2-7	few	TRBD2	CASSQDREGPSYEQYF	TGCGCCAGCAGCCAAGATCGGGAGGGCCCCTCCTACGAGCAGTACTTC
TRBV24-1	TRBJ1-6	-	-	CATSGRRSNSPLHF	TGTGCCACCAGTGGAAGACGGAGTAATTCACCCCTCCACTTT
TRBV27	TRBJ2-3	-	TRBD2	CASSLSPLAGDSTDTQYF	TGTGCCAGCAGTTTATCCCCACTAGCGGGGGACAGCACAGATACGCAGTATTTT
TRBV4-3	TRBJ2-3	-	-	CASSPAPGLITDTQYF	TGCGCCAGCAGCCCGGCCCCCGGACTGATCACAGATACGCAGTATTTT
TRBV12-3/TRBV12-4	TRBJ2-1	-	-	CASSLKVGAAVGSYNEQFF	TGTGCCAGCAGTTTAAAGGTAGGGGCCGCCGTGGGCTCCTACAATGAGCAGTTCTTC
TRBV4-2	TRBJ2-7	once	-	CASRPTGHEQYF	TGTGCCAGCAGGCCGACGGGGCACGAGCAGTACTTC
TRBV10-3	TRBJ2-1	-	TRBD2	CAISDFGAGLAGNEQFF	TGTGCCATCAGTGATTTTGGAGCGGGACTAGCGGGTAATGAGCAGTTCTTC
TRBV20-1	TRBJ2-1	-	-	CRAAGRGDSYNEQFF	TGCAGGGCCGCAGGAAGGGGAGACTCCTACAATGAGCAGTTCTTC
TRBV5-5	TRBJ2-5	few	-	CASSLESTRAQYF	TGTGCCAGCAGCTTGGAATCGACCAGGGCCCAGTACTTC
TRBV5-8	TRBJ2-7	-	TRBD1	CASRDYDRQGPSYEQYF	TGTGCCAGCAGGGATTATGACCGACAGGGACCCTCCTACGAGCAGTACTTC
TRBV5-1	TRBJ2-3	-	-	CASSREGGTSTDTQYF	TGCGCCAGCAGCCGTGAAGGCGGGACAAGCACAGATACGCAGTATTTT
TRBV19	TRBJ2-3	-	-	CASSSRRTADTQYF	TGTGCCAGTAGTTCCCGACGGACCGCTGATACGCAGTATTTT
TRBV27	TRBJ1-1	-	TRBD1	CASSLGQGGSTEAFF	TGTGCCAGCAGTTTAGGCCAAGGGGGCTCTACTGAAGCTTTCTTT
TRBV10-3	TRBJ2-7	-	TRBD2	CAISGPAGVEYEQYF	TGTGCCATCAGTGGGCCGGCGGGAGTTGAGTACGAGCAGTACTTC
TRBV4-1	TRBJ2-1	-	-	CASSQVQRNEQFF	TGCGCCAGCAGCCAAGTTCAGCGCAATGAGCAGTTCTTC
TRBV4-1	TRBJ1-4	-	-	CASSQVPDGYEKLFF	TGCGCCAGCAGCCAAGTTCCAGACGGGTATGAAAAACTGTTTTTT
TRBV4-1	TRBJ1-1	few	-	CASSQDKSGYTEAFF	TGCGCCAGCAGCCAAGATAAATCAGGGTACACTGAAGCTTTCTTT
TRBV27	TRBJ2-3	-	TRBD2	CAIPFWRTSGTLPLSTDTQYF	TGTGCCATTCCATTCTGGCGGACTAGCGGGACTTTACCTCTCAGCACAGATACGCAGTATTTT
TRBV12-3/TRBV12-4	TRBJ2-2	few	TRBD1	CASSFGQGETGELFF	TGTGCCAGCAGTTTCGGACAGGGAGAAACCGGGGAGCTGTTTTTT
TRBV2	TRBJ2-4	-	-	CASRSRLAKNIQYF	TGTGCCAGCAGGTCAAGATTAGCCAAAAACATTCAGTACTTC
TRBV27	TRBJ2-1	-	-	CASTGEGGEQFF	TGTGCCAGCACCGGCGAGGGGGGCGAGCAGTTCTTC
TRBV7-2	TRBJ1-2	-	-	CASSLGTDSYGYTF	TGTGCCAGCAGCCTAGGGACGGATTCTTATGGCTACACCTTC
TRBV4-1	TRBJ2-1	few	-	CASSQGGDLEQFF	TGCGCCAGCAGCCAAGGAGGAGACCTTGAGCAGTTCTTC
TRBV11-1	TRBJ2-1	-	TRBD2	CASSLSREGYNEQFF	TGTGCCAGCAGCTTATCGCGGGAGGGCTACAATGAGCAGTTCTTC